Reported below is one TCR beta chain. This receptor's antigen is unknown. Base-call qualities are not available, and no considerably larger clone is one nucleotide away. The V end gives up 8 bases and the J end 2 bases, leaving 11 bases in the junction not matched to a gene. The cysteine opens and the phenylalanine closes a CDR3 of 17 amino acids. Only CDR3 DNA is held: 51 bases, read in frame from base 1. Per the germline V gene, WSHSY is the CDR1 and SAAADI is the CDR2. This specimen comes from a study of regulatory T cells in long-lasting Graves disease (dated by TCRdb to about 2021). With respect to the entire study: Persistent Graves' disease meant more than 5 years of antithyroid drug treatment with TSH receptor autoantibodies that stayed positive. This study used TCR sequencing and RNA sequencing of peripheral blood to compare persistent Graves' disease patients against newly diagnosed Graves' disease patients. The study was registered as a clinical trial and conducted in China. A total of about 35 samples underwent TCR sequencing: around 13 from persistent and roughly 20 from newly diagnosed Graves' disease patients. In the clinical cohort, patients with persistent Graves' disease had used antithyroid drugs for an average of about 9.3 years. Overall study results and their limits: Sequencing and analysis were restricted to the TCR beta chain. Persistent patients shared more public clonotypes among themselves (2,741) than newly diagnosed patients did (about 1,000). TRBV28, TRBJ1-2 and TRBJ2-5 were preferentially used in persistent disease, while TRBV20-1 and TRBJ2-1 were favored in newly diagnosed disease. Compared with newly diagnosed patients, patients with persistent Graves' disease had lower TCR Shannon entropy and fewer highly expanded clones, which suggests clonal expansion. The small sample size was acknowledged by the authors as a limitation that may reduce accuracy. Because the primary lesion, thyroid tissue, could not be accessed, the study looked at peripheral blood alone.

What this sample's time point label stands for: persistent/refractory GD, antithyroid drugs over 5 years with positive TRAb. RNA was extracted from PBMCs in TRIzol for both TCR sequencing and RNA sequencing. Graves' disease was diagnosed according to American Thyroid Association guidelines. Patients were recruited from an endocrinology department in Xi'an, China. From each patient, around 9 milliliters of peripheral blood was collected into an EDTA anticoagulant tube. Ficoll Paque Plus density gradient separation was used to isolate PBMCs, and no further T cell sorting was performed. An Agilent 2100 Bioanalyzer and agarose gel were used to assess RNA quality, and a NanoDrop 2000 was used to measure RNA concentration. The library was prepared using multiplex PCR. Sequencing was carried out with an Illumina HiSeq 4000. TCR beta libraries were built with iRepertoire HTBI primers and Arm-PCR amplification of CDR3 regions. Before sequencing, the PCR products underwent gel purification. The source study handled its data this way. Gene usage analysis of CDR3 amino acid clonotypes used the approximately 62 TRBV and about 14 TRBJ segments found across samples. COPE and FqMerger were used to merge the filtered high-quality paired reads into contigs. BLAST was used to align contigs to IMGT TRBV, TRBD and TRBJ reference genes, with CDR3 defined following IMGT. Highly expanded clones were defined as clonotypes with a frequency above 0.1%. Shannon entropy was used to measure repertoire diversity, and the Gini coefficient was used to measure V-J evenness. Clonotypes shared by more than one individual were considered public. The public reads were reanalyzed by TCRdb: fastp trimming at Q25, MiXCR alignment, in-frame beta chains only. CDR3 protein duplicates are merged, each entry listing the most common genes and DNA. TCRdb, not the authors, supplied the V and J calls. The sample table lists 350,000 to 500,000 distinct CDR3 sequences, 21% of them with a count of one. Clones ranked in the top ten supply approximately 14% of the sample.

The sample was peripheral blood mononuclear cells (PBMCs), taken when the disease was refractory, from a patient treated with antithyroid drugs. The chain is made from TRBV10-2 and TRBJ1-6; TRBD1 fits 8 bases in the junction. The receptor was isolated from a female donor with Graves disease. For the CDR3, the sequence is CASWEPGQVPYNSPLHF. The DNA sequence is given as TGCGCCAGCTGGGAACCGGGACAGGTCCCCTATAATTCACCCCTCCACTTT.